This T cell receptor beta chain was captured by sequencing in a study of cytomegalovirus exposure and HLA in healthy donors. It was with 60 Vbeta and 13 Jbeta primers that the PCR ran. Sequenced by immunoSEQ multiplex PCR; TCRdb stores in-frame clones only, minus some. The data contain 99,000 or so clones, approximately 81% of them seen just once; the ten biggest clones take up under 1.5%. The CDR3 runs to 13 residues. Germline CDR1 MNHEY, CDR2 SMNVEV (reference sequence). The ends were cut back, 2 bases at V and 3 bases at J, with 5 bases in the middle. The TCR originated in a man aged 25 to 40 in good health and CMV-seronegative. V gene TRBV27 combines with J gene TRBJ1-3; D is ambiguous. The sequenced sample was PBMCs. The CDR3 DNA reads TGTGCCAGCAGTTTAGTCGGTGGAAACACCATATATTTT. Protein: CASSLVGGNTIYF.